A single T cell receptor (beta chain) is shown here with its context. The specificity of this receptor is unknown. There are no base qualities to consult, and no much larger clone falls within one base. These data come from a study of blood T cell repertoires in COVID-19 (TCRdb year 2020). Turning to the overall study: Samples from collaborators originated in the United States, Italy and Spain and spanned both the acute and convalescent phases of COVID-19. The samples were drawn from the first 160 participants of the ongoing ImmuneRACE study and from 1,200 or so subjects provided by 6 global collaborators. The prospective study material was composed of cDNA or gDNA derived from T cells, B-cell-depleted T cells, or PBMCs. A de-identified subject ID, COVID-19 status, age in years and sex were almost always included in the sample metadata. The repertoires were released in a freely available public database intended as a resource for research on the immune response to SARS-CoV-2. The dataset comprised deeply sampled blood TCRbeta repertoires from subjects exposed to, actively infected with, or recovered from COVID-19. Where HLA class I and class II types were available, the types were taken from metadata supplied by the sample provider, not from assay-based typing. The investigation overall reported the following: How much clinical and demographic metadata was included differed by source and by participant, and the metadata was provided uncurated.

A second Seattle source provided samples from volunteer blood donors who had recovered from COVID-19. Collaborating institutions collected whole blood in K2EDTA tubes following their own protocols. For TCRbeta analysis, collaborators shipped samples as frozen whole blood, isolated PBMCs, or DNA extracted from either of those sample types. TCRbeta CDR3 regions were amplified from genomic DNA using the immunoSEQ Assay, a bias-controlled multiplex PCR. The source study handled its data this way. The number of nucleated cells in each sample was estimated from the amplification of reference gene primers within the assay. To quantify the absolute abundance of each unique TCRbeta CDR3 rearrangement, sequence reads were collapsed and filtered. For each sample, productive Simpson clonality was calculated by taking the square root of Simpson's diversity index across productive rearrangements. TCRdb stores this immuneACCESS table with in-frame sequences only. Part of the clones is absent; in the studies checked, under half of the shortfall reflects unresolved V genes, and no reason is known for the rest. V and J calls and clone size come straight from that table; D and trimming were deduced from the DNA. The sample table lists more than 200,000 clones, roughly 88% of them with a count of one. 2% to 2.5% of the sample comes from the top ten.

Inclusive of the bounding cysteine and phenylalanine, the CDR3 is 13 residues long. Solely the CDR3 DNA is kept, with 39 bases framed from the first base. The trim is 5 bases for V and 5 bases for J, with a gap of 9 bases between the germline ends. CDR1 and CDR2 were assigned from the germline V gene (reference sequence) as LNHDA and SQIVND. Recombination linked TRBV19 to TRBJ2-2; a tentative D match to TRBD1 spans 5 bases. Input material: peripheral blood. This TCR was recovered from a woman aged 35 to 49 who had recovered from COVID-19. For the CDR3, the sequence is CASSSRVTGELFF. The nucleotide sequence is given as TGTGCCAGTAGTTCCAGGGTTACCGGGGAGCTGTTTTTT. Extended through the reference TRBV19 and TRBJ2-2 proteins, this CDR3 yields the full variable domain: DGGITQSPKYLFRKEGQNVTLSCEQNLNHDAMYWYRQDPGQGLRLIYYSQIVNDFQKGDIAEGYSVSREKKESFPLTVTSAQKNPTAFYLCASSSRVTGELFFGEGSRLTVL.